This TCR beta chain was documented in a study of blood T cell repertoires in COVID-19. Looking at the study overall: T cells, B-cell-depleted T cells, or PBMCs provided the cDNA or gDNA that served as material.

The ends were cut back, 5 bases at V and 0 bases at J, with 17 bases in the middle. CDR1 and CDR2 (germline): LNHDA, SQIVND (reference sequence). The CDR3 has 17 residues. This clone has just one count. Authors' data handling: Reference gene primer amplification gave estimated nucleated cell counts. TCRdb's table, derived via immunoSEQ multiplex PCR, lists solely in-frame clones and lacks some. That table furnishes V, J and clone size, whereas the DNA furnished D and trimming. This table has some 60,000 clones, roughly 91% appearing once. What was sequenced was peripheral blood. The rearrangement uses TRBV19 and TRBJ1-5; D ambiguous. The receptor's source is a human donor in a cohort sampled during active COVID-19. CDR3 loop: CASSDRRLHNSNQPQHF. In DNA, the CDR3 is TGTGCCAGTAGTGACCGCAGACTTCATAATAGCAATCAGCCCCAGCATTTT.